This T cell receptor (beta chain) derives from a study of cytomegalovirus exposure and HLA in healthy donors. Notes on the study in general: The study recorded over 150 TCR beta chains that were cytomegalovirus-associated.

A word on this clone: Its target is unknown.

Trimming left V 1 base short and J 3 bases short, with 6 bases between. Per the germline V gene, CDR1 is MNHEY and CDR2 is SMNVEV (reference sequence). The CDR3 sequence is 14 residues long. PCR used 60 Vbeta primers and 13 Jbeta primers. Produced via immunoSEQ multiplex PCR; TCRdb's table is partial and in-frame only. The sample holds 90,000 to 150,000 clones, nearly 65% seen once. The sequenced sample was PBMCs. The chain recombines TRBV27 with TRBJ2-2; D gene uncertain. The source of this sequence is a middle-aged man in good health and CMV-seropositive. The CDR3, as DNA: TGTGCCAGCAGTTTATTGGCGGACACCGGGGAGCTGTTTTTT. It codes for CASSLLADTGELFF.